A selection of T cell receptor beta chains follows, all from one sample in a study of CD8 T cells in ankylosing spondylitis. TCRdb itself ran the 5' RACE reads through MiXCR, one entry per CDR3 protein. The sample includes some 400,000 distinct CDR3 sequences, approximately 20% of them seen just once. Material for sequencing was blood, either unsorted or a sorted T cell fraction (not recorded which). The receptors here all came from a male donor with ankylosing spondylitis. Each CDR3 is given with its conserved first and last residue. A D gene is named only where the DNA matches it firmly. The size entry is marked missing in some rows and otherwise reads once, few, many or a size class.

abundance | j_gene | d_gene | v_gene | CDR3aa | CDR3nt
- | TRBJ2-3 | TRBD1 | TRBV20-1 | CSASLGQRAGTDTQYF | TGCAGTGCTAGTCTGGGACAGCGAGCCGGCACAGATACGCAGTATTTT
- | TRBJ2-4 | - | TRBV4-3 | CASSQDGASLAKNIQYF | TGCGCCAGCAGCCAAGATGGGGCTTCTCTAGCCAAAAACATTCAGTACTTC
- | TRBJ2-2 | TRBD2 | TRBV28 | CASRNEREFGELFF | TGTGCCAGCAGAAACGAGCGGGAGTTCGGGGAGCTGTTTTTT
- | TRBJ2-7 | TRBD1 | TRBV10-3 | CAIRPRGTDSYEQYF | TGTGCCATCAGACCCAGGGGGACGGATTCCTACGAGCAGTACTTC
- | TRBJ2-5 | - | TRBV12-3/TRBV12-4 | CASSFFIGSTQETQYF | TGTGCCAGCAGTTTTTTCATCGGCAGCACCCAAGAGACCCAGTACTTC
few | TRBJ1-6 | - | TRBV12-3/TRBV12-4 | CASSTWEGGIALHF | TGTGCCAGCAGTACCTGGGAAGGGGGAATTGCCCTCCACTTT
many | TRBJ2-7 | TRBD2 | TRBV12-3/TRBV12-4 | CASSFSGRLGEQYF | TGTGCCAGCAGTTTTAGCGGGAGGTTGGGCGAGCAGTACTTC
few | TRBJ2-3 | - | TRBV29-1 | CSVGRQAFEDTQYF | TGCAGCGTTGGGAGACAGGCCTTTGAAGATACGCAGTATTTT
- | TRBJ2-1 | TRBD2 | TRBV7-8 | CASSLSTSGSTYNEQFF | TGTGCCAGCAGCTTAAGTACTAGCGGGAGCACCTACAATGAGCAGTTCTTC
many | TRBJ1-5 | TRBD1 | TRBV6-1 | CASSRDRGNQPQHF | TGTGCCAGCAGTAGGGACAGGGGCAATCAGCCCCAGCATTTT
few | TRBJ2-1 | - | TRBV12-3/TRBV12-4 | CASSFTGQWVGNEQFF | TGTGCCAGCAGTTTCACCGGACAGTGGGTTGGCAATGAGCAGTTCTTC
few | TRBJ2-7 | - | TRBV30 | CAWSDTTVEQYF | TGTGCCTGGAGCGATACGACAGTCGAGCAGTACTTC
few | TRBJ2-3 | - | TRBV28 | CASSTPAAGITDTQYF | TGTGCCAGCAGCACCCCGGCGGCGGGAATCACAGATACGCAGTATTTT
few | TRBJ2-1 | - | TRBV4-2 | CASSPGVVNEQFF | TGTGCCAGCAGCCCAGGGGTAGTTAATGAGCAGTTCTTC
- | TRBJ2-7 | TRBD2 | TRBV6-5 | CASSYVSGFSYEQYF | TGTGCCAGCAGTTACGTTAGCGGGTTCTCCTACGAGCAGTACTTC
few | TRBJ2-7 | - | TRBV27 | CASTPQGSPYEQYF | TGTGCCAGCACCCCCCAGGGAAGCCCCTACGAGCAGTACTTC
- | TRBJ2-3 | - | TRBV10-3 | CAISETPIITGVGTDTQYF | TGTGCCATCAGTGAGACCCCCATTATTACGGGGGTAGGCACAGATACGCAGTATTTT
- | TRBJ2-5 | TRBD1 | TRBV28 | CASSWGTGGIPPHF | TGTGCCAGCAGTTGGGGGACAGGGGGCATTCCCCCCCACTTC
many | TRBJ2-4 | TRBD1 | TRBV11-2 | CASSPTGVRAKNIQYF | TGTGCCAGCAGCCCGACAGGGGTTCGGGCCAAAAACATTCAGTACTTC
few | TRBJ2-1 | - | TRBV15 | CATSSAIQKGAAEHEQFF | TGTGCCACCAGCAGCGCAATCCAAAAAGGAGCAGCCGAGCATGAGCAGTTCTTC
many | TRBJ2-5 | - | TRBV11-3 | CASSSSRDNKETQYF | TGTGCCAGCAGCTCTAGTCGGGACAATAAAGAGACCCAGTACTTC
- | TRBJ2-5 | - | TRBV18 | CASSPLAGETQYF | TGTGCCAGCTCACCCTTGGCGGGAGAGACCCAGTACTTC
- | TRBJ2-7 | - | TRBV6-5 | CASSPDVGEQYF | TGTGCCAGCTCCCCAGACGTGGGGGAGCAGTACTTC
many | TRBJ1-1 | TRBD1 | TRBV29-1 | CSARRDSLNTEAFF | TGCAGCGCTCGCCGGGACAGCCTGAACACTGAAGCTTTCTTT
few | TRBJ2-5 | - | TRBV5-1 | CASSLQGGGQETQYF | TGCGCCAGCAGCTTACAGGGAGGGGGTCAAGAGACCCAGTACTTC
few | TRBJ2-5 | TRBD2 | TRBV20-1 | CSASEGLGRETQYF | TGCAGTGCTAGTGAGGGACTAGGGCGAGAGACCCAGTACTTC
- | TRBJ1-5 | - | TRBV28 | CASSYRRPGAQHF | TGTGCCAGCAGCTACAGACGGCCAGGAGCCCAGCATTTT
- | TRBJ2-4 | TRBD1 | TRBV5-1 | CASSPGQGGLLLAKNIQYF | TGCGCCAGCAGCCCAGGACAGGGGGGATTACTACTAGCCAAAAACATTCAGTACTTC
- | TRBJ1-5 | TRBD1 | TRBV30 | CAWSGRGTGRINQPQHF | TGTGCCTGGAGCGGAAGGGGGACAGGGAGGATTAATCAGCCCCAGCATTTT
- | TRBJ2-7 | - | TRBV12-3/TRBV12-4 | CASSRPAASSSYEQYF | TGTGCCAGCAGTCGTCCCGCGGCTTCGAGCTCCTACGAGCAGTACTTC
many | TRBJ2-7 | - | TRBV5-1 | CASSLARDPTYEQYF | TGCGCCAGCAGCTTGGCCCGGGACCCAACATACGAGCAGTACTTC
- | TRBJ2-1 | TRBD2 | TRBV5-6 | CASSSGLAKDEQFF | TGTGCCAGCAGCTCCGGACTAGCGAAGGATGAGCAGTTCTTC
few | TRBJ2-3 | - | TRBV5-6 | CASSFLARETDTQYF | TGTGCCAGCAGCTTCCTCGCTAGGGAAACAGATACGCAGTATTTT
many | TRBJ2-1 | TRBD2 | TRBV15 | CATSRGLVNEQFF | TGTGCCACCAGCAGGGGACTAGTCAATGAGCAGTTCTTC
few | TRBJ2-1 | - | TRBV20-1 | CSATVGGSYNEQFF | TGCAGTGCTACGGTCGGCGGTTCCTACAATGAGCAGTTCTTC
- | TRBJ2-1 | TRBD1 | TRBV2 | CATRGGFNEQFF | TGTGCCACCCGAGGGGGCTTCAATGAGCAGTTCTTC
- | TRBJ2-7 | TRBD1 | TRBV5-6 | CASSLVGTGFYEQYF | TGTGCCAGCAGCTTGGTGGGGACAGGGTTCTACGAGCAGTACTTC
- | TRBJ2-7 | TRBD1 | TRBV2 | CASSGDRGYEQYF | TGTGCCAGCAGTGGAGACAGGGGGTACGAGCAGTACTTC
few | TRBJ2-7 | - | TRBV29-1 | CSVPRRGNSYEQYF | TGCAGCGTTCCACGCCGGGGCAACTCCTACGAGCAGTACTTC
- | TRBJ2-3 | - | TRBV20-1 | CSARAHKQDSTDTQYF | TGCAGTGCTAGAGCCCACAAGCAAGACAGCACAGATACGCAGTATTTT
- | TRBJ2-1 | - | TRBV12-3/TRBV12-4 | CASSTVGLQFF | TGTGCCAGCAGTACCGTTGGGTTGCAGTTCTTC
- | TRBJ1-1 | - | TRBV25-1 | CASSEYQGKEAFF | TGTGCCAGCAGTGAATATCAGGGGAAGGAAGCTTTCTTT
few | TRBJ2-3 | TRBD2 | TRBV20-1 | CSAPSAGAGTDTQYF | TGCAGTGCCCCCTCAGCGGGAGCAGGCACAGATACGCAGTATTTT
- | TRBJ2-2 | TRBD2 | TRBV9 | CASNRGLAGAVAGELFF | TGTGCCAGCAACCGGGGACTAGCGGGAGCGGTGGCCGGGGAGCTGTTTTTT
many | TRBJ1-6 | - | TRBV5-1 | CASSFEQGNSPLHF | TGCGCCAGCAGCTTCGAGCAGGGAAATTCACCCCTCCACTTT
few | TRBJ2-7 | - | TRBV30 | CAWSVPNRAYEQYF | TGTGCCTGGAGTGTACCTAACAGAGCATACGAGCAGTACTTC
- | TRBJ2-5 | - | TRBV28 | CASSPGSRGGETQYF | TGTGCCAGCAGTCCCGGGAGCCGGGGCGGGGAGACCCAGTACTTC
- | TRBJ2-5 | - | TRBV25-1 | CAIETGLRGETQYF | TGTGCCATTGAGACAGGCTTAAGGGGAGAGACCCAGTACTTC
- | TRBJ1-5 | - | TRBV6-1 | CASRISGDQPQHF | TGTGCCAGCAGGATTTCGGGGGATCAGCCCCAGCATTTT
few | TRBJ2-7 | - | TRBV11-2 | CASSLAGRDYEQYF | TGTGCCAGCAGCTTAGCGGGCCGCGACTACGAGCAGTACTTC
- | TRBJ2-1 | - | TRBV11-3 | CASSLGRGSNEQFF | TGTGCCAGCAGCTTAGGAAGGGGATCCAATGAGCAGTTCTTC
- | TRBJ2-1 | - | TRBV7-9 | CASRRQDEQFF | TGTGCCAGCAGGCGTCAGGATGAGCAGTTCTTC